This is a list of T cell receptor beta chains from one sample in a study of a mutant IDH1 vaccine in newly diagnosed glioma. This table comes from immunoSEQ multiplex PCR, and its TCRdb copy is limited to in-frame clones, with some not included. The sample yields about 56,000 clones, 86% seen once. Their antigens remain unidentified. Source: PBMCs, taken from a glioma patient whose treatment included an IDH1 peptide vaccine. These receptor sequences come from a man between 35 and 55 years old with glioma. Each CDR3 is given with its conserved first and last residue. D genes are given only for firm matches. Clone size appears in some rows only: once, few, many, or a class for an expanded clone.

V	D	J	size	DNA	CDR3
TRBV28	NA	TRBJ2-3	NA	TGTGCCAGCGACCTTATGCTTAGCAAGGCTGATACGCAGTATTTT	CASDLMLSKADTQYF
TRBV5-6	TRBD1	TRBJ1-4	once	TGTGCCAGCAGCTCCAGGGGGCAAGCTAATGAAAAACTGTTTTTT	CASSSRGQANEKLFF
TRBV7-2	NA	TRBJ2-1	NA	TGTGCCAGCAGCGAAAGGGGACCTATGTTCAATGAGCAGTTCTTC	CASSERGPMFNEQFF
TRBV29-1	TRBD2	TRBJ2-5	NA	TGCAGCGTTGCCGGGGGGGGCAGGGCGGGGGAGACCCAGTACTTC	CSVAGGGRAGETQYF
TRBV5-6	TRBD2	TRBJ2-7	NA	TGTGCCAGCAGCGGCCTCAGAGCGGGAGGGCGGATCGAGCAGTACTTC	CASSGLRAGGRIEQYF
TRBV6-5	NA	TRBJ1-2	NA	TGTGCCAGCAGTTACTCGACGGGGGGCGAGTATGGCTACACCTTC	CASSYSTGGEYGYTF
TRBV10-3	NA	TRBJ2-3	NA	TGTGCCATCAGGGAGGGCAATGGGCCCGCAGATACGCAGTATTTT	CAIREGNGPADTQYF
TRBV5-1	TRBD2	TRBJ2-3	NA	TGCGCCAGCAGGCTGGGACTAGAGCCCTCCGATACGCAGTATTTT	CASRLGLEPSDTQYF
TRBV5-6	NA	TRBJ1-5	NA	TGTGCCAGCAGCTTCGTAGGGGCAAATCAGCCCCAGCATTTT	CASSFVGANQPQHF
TRBV7-2	NA	TRBJ2-1	NA	TGTGCCAGCAGTCTTCTAAAGCGCAATGAGCAGTTCTTC	CASSLLKRNEQFF
TRBV7-9	NA	TRBJ2-3	NA	TGTGCCAGCAGCTTAGTATCCGGGACGCAGTATTTT	CASSLVSGTQYF
TRBV6-5	TRBD1	TRBJ1-2	NA	TGTGCCAGCAGCCGGGACAGGGGGCGTGGCTACACCTTC	CASSRDRGRGYTF
TRBV27	NA	TRBJ2-7	NA	TGTGCCACCAGGACGTCCCCCTACGAGCAGTACTTC	CATRTSPYEQYF
TRBV2	TRBD2	TRBJ2-7	NA	TGTGCCAGCAGTGGAAGCGGGATCATAAGCGAGCAGTACTTC	CASSGSGIISEQYF
TRBV28	TRBD1	TRBJ2-3	NA	TGTGCCAGCAGTATCACAGGGGCCACAGATACGCAGTATTTT	CASSITGATDTQYF
TRBV9	NA	TRBJ2-2	NA	TGTGCCAGCAGCGTAGGGAGCACCGGGGAGCTGTTTTTT	CASSVGSTGELFF
TRBV6-6	NA	TRBJ1-1	NA	TGTGCCAGCATTTACACCGGACAGCACACTGAAGCTTTCTTT	CASIYTGQHTEAFF
TRBV5-6	NA	TRBJ2-4	NA	TGTGCCAGCACCCGACGGCCCAAAAACATTCAGTACTTC	CASTRRPKNIQYF
TRBV28	NA	TRBJ1-5	once	TGTGCCAGCGCCAGGGTCAGACTAAGCAATCAGCCCCAGCATTTT	CASARVRLSNQPQHF
TRBV11-2	NA	TRBJ2-1	NA	TGTGCCAGCAGCTTATTTGTGGGATCGGGCAATGAGCAGTTCTTC	CASSLFVGSGNEQFF
TRBV6-5	NA	TRBJ2-5	NA	TGTGCCAGCAGTTACAGTGGTCTAGCGAGGGAGACCCAGTACTTC	CASSYSGLARETQYF
TRBV4-3	TRBD1	TRBJ1-2	NA	TGCGCCAGCAGCCAAGATGTCCAACCACAGGGGTACACCTTC	CASSQDVQPQGYTF
TRBV5-4	NA	TRBJ1-1	NA	TGTGCCAGCAGCTTGGAACGGCCGAACACTGAAGCTTTCTTT	CASSLERPNTEAFF